This TCR beta chain was obtained from a study of blood T cell repertoires in COVID-19. This CDR3 has 14 amino acids. Germline V gene sequence: CDR1 LGHNA, CDR2 YNFKEQ. Unmatched junction bases numbered 4, after V lost 4 bases and J lost 4 bases. Method: immunoSEQ multiplex PCR; TCRdb's copy keeps in-frame clones and lacks some. Of a few hundred thousand clones listed, more than 90% are singletons. This clone was recorded once. This sequence was found in a person aged 18-30 years with COVID-19, enrolled during active disease. The material sequenced was peripheral blood. The rearrangement joins TRBV4-2 to TRBJ1-5; the match to TRBD1 covers 7 bases. The CDR3 DNA sequence: TGTGCCAGCAGCCGGGGGACAGCAAATCAGCCCCAGCATTTT. Its protein product is CASSRGTANQPQHF.